This T cell receptor beta chain originates from a study of T cells in Graves' hyperthyroidism and ophthalmopathy. Study conclusions and caveats: A model of 13 V-J features distinguished ophthalmopathy from stable hyperthyroidism.

In germline, CDR1 is LGHDT, CDR2 YNNKEL (reference sequence). The CDR3 is made up of 15 amino acids. Trimming at V came to 1 base and at J to 4 bases, leaving 4 bases not matched to a gene. This clonotype was counted at least ten times. No antigen is known for it. The CDR3 regions of TCR beta were amplified from RNA transcripts. TCR CDR3 regions were first amplified by RT-PCR with HTBI primers. Each CDR3 protein gets one entry after TCRdb re-called the multiplex PCR reads with MiXCR. Among roughly 420,000 distinct CDR3 sequences listed, 15% to 18% were seen once. Absence of ophthalmopathy progression within 18 months defined stable Graves' hyperthyroidism.

The sequence was collected from a woman aged 18-29 years with Graves' hyperthyroidism. The sequenced sample was blood. V gene TRBV3-1 combines with J gene TRBJ2-5; 9 bases align to TRBD1. Written as DNA, the CDR3 is TGTGCCAGCAGCCAAGTCGGGGGACAGGGAGAGACCCAGTACTTC. This encodes CASSQVGGQGETQYF.